This T cell receptor beta chain came from a study of blood T cell repertoires in COVID-19. CDR3 size: 14 residues. The germline V gene has CDR1 SGHTA and CDR2 FQGNSA. J was trimmed by 4 bases and V by 3 bases; bases with no gene match: 3. Here immunoSEQ multiplex PCR was the method, and the copy in TCRdb shows in-frame clones only, minus some. The sample records tens of thousands of clones, about 80% being singletons. The gene calls are TRBV7-2 and TRBJ1-5, with 7 nucleotides matching TRBD1. The specimen sequenced was peripheral blood. The receptor's source is a woman between 65 and 79 years old with acute or convalescent COVID-19. CDR3 sequence (DNA): TGTGCCAGCAGCTTCGAGGGGGCTAATCAGCCCCAGCATTTT. It encodes CASSFEGANQPQHF.